The 11 T cell receptor beta chains in this list originate from one sample, sequenced in a study of cytomegalovirus exposure and HLA in healthy donors. The assay was immunoSEQ multiplex PCR, and TCRdb's table has in-frame clones only and misses some. The sample lists 230,000 or so clones; roughly 88% were seen once. The sequenced sample consisted of PBMCs. All receptors derive from a woman aged 18-30 years in good health and CMV-seronegative.

DNA for the CDR3: TGTGCCAGCACCTCGGCCCGGGGAAGCAATCAGCCCCAGCATTTT. It translates to CASTSARGSNQPQHF. The rearrangement links TRBV6-1 to TRBJ1-5; D gene ambiguous. CDR1 is MNHNS, CDR2 SASEGT, per germline. This CDR3 contains 15 residues. V lost 7 bases, J lost 1 base, and 14 bases lay in between.

CDR3 DNA sequence: TGTGCCAGCAGCTCAATAGGGAGGACTAGGGGGATGACCTACGAGCAGTACTTC. Translation gives CASSSIGRTRGMTYEQYF. The chain recombines TRBV11-2 with TRBJ2-7, with D maybe TRBD2 (7 bases). This CDR3 region has 18 residues. Per germline, CDR1 SGHAT and CDR2 FQNNGV. With 4 bases removed from V and 2 bases from J, the gap between germline ends came to 24 bases.

The chain recombines TRBV27 with TRBJ1-4; D possibly corresponds to TRBD1 (5 bases). CDR1 and CDR2 from the germline V gene are MNHEY and SMNVEV (reference sequence). The CDR3 runs to 15 residues. Trimming removed 7 bases from V and 3 bases from J, with 15 bases in between. CDR3: CASNSGGRSNEKLFF. The CDR3 coding sequence is TGTGCCAGCAACTCGGGGGGAAGGTCTAATGAAAAACTGTTTTTT.

This rearrangement joins TRBV5-1 to TRBJ1-2; 7 bases align to TRBD1. This CDR3 is built from 15 residues. Looked up from germline, CDR1 is SGHRS and CDR2 is YFSETQ. Germline trimming cut 0 bases from V and 7 bases from J; bases unmatched to any gene: 9. CDR3 in amino acids: CASSLEGQVPPGYTF. The CDR3 DNA sequence: TGCGCCAGCAGCTTGGAAGGACAGGTCCCCCCTGGCTACACCTTC.

J is TRBJ1-1 and V is TRBV11-2; D possibly corresponds to TRBD1 (6 bases). The V gene's germline CDR1 is SGHAT and CDR2 FQNNGV. The CDR3 consists of 15 residues. Trimming left V 1 base short and J 3 bases short, with 12 bases between. CDR3 nucleotides: TGTGCCAGCAGCTTAGCGGGGGGGCTGGACACTGAAGCTTTCTTT. It specifies CASSLAGGLDTEAFF.

This clone was picked up one time. The chain carries TRBV7-6 and TRBJ1-5, with a tentative D call TRBD1 (6 bases). This CDR3 has 12 residues. Trimming left V 5 bases short and J 9 bases short, with 11 bases between. Germline values: CDR1 SGHVS, CDR2 FNYEAQ. The CDR3 DNA sequence: TGTGCCAGCAGCGTACAAGGGGGGCCCCAGCATTTT. This codes for CASSVQGGPQHF.

The chain uses TRBV18 and TRBJ2-2; the match to TRBD1 covers 8 bases. The CDR3 runs to 17 residues. The germline V gene encodes CDR1 KGHSH and CDR2 LQKENI. V shed 3 bases and J 1 base; nucleotides not matched to a gene: 7. This CDR3 is CASSPALGTGNTGELFF. The CDR3 bases are TGTGCCAGCTCACCCGCTTTGGGGACAGGGAACACCGGGGAGCTGTTTTTT.

V and J are TRBV2 and TRBJ2-1; no clear D gene. The CDR3 spans 16 residues. CDR1 is SNHLY and CDR2 is FYNNEI in the germline V gene. V shed 5 bases and J shed 4 bases, with 18 bases lying between them. CDR3 coding DNA: TGTGCCAGCAGTCATAAACCGGGTGTTCCTTACAATGAGCAGTTCTTC. Its translation: CASSHKPGVPYNEQFF.

This clone turned up a few times. The V gene is TRBV4-3, the J gene TRBJ1-3; TRBD1 matches at 8 bases. The CDR3 covers 18 residues. Germline values: CDR1 LGHNA, CDR2 YSLEER. V lost 2 bases and J lost 4; bases outside the gene matches: 13. The CDR3 spells CASSQSPTPGQDGNTIYF. CDR3 DNA sequence: TGCGCCAGCAGCCAAAGTCCTACCCCGGGACAGGACGGAAACACCATATATTTT.

This chain connects TRBV6-1 to TRBJ1-4; possibly TRBD1 for D (5 bases). CDR1 and CDR2 from the germline V gene are MNHNS and SASEGT. CDR3 length: 11 residues. V was trimmed by 6 bases and J by 8 bases, leaving 7 bases between them. CDR3 amino acids: CASRGGEKLFF. The CDR3 nucleotides read TGTGCCAGCAGGGGGGGGGAAAAACTGTTTTTT.

The rearrangement uses TRBV29-1 and TRBJ2-7; D gene unclear. In germline, CDR1 is SQVTM, CDR2 ANQGSEA. Trimming took 4 bases from V and 0 from J, leaving 10 bases between them. This CDR3 has 13 residues. CDR3: CSVASHGSYEQYF. CDR3 nucleotides: TGCAGCGTTGCTAGTCATGGCTCCTACGAGCAGTACTTC.